Below, 22 T cell receptor beta chains from the same sample are listed, as sequenced in a study of T cell responses to AZD1222 COVID-19 vaccine. This table comes from immunoSEQ multiplex PCR, and its TCRdb copy is limited to in-frame clones, with some not included. The top ten clones hold roughly a fifth of a sample with 70,000 to 95,000 clones, 75% to 85% of them seen once. The input for sequencing was peripheral blood, taken on day 0 of AZD1222 vaccination. These receptors were taken from an adult in good health.

This chain connects TRBV2 to TRBJ2-1; no reliable D call. Trimming left V 3 bases short and J 7 bases short, with 4 bases between. Germline CDR1 is SNHLY and CDR2 is FYNNEI. CDR3 size: 11 residues. CDR3 sequence: CASSEWNEQFF. The CDR3 DNA sequence: TGTGCCAGCAGTGAGTGGAATGAGCAGTTCTTC.

This rearrangement joins TRBV5-6 to TRBJ1-4; D unclear. The CDR3 extends over 16 amino acids. V lost 2 bases and J lost 1, with 12 bases in between. Germline CDR1 reads SGHDT; CDR2 reads YYEEEE. In nucleotides, the CDR3 is TGTGCCAGCAGCTTTAAGCAGGCGCAAACTAATGAAAAACTGTTTTTT. It is translated as CASSFKQAQTNEKLFF.

CDR3 loop: CAISGTGLTNTQYF. CDR3 in DNA: TGTGCCATCAGTGGGACAGGCCTTACGAATACGCAGTATTTT. The chain is built from TRBV10-3 and TRBJ2-3, with TRBD1 identical over 7 bases. This CDR3 contains 14 residues. Trimming took 4 bases from V and 7 from J; bases not matched to a gene: 8. Per germline, CDR1 ENHRY and CDR2 SYGVKD.

The chain links TRBV5-1 to TRBJ2-7, with D possibly being TRBD2 (8 bases). V lost 4 bases and J 5 bases, leaving 43 bases between the germline ends. There are 23 residues in the CDR3. Germline CDR1 reads SGHRS; CDR2 reads YFSETQ. The CDR3 DNA follows: TGCGCCAGCAGCGGAGGGACAGCGCTAAATCCCTGGCGGGAGGTGGACACCGTGAACGAGCAGTACTTC. Its translation: CASSGGTALNPWREVDTVNEQYF.

The chain joins TRBV7-8 to TRBJ1-5; no clear D gene. There are 12 residues in the CDR3. From germline, CDR1 is SGHVS and CDR2 FQNEAQ. Deletions cut 5 bases from V and 3 bases from J, with 5 bases between. CDR3 sequence (DNA): TGTGCCAGCAGCCCCCCCAATCAGCCCCAGCATTTT. The encoded protein is CASSPPNQPQHF.

The chain is built from TRBV11-2 and TRBJ2-1, with TRBD1 matching over 8 bases. Germline assignment: CDR1 SGHAT and CDR2 FQNNGV. Trimming cost V 5 bases and J 4 bases; bases outside gene matches: 19. CDR3 length: 19 amino acids. DNA for the CDR3: TGTGCCAGCAGCCGTAGGTCTATGGTGGCGGACAGGGCTTACAATGAGCAGTTCTTC. This codes for CASSRRSMVADRAYNEQFF.

This rearrangement joins TRBV24-1 to TRBJ2-2; unclear D gene. Germline V lookup: CDR1 KGHDR, CDR2 SFDVKD. The CDR3 runs 13 residues. Deletions cut 0 bases from V and 9 bases from J, with 7 bases between. The chain's CDR3 is CATSDLLTRELFF. The CDR3 DNA is TGTGCCACCAGTGATTTGCTAACCCGGGAGCTGTTTTTT.

This clone has only one observation. The chain is built from TRBV10-1 and TRBJ2-7; D call uncertain. Trimming removed 0 bases from V and 3 bases from J, with 6 bases in between. The CDR3 contains 13 residues. Germline-derived CDR1 and CDR2 are WNHNN and SYGVQD (reference sequence). CDR3 amino acids: CASSESGSYEQYF. The CDR3 nucleotides read TGCGCCAGCAGTGAGTCAGGCAGCTACGAGCAGTACTTC.

This clone was seen just once. This rearrangement joins TRBV3-1 (or the pseudogene TRBV3-2) to TRBJ2-1; maybe TRBD1 (5 bases). CDR1 and CDR2 (germline): LGHDT, YNNKEL (reference sequence). CDR3 size: 12 residues. The germline V and J ends were trimmed by 4 bases and 8 bases, with 9 bases remaining between them. The CDR3 reads CASSPQGYEQFF. The CDR3 nucleotides are TGTGCCAGCAGCCCGCAGGGCTATGAGCAGTTCTTC.

V usage is TRBV24-1 and J usage is TRBJ1-4, with TRBD1 matching over 8 bases. This CDR3 is 14 amino acids long. The V gene end was trimmed by 1 base and the J gene end by 10 bases; junction bases not matched to a gene: 4. The germline gives CDR1 KGHDR, CDR2 SFDVKD. In nucleotides, the CDR3 is TGTGCCACCAGTGATTTCAGGGGGCAAGGAAAACTGTTTTTT. It translates to CATSDFRGQGKLFF.

This chain joins TRBV30 and TRBJ2-7; D gene unclear. V dropped 6 bases and J dropped 6 bases, with 12 bases sitting between them. CDR3 length equals 11 residues. Germline V gene data show CDR1 as GTSNPN and CDR2 as SVGIG (reference sequence). For the CDR3, the DNA is TGTGCCTGCAATTCCTTTAGCGAGCAGTACTTC. Translating gives CACNSFSEQYF.

This chain links TRBV19 with TRBJ2-5, with D hard to call. This CDR3 spans 15 amino acids. Trimming stripped 3 bases from V and 1 base from J, with 12 bases between. The V gene's germline CDR1 is LNHDA and CDR2 SQIVND (reference sequence). For the CDR3, the DNA is TGTGCCAGTAGTATGACCGTCGACCGCCAAGAGACCCAGTACTTC. It specifies CASSMTVDRQETQYF.

This chain joins TRBV19 and TRBJ1-1, with D tentatively TRBD1 (5 bases). The CDR3 loop spans 14 amino acids. CDR1 and CDR2 from the germline V gene are LNHDA and SQIVND (reference sequence). With 7 bases removed from V and 1 base from J, the gap between germline ends came to 13 bases. CDR3: CASITGTENTEAFF. Written as DNA, the CDR3 is TGTGCCAGTATTACCGGGACGGAGAACACTGAAGCTTTCTTT.

The rearrangement uses TRBV19 and TRBJ2-1, with 8 bases that match TRBD2. The J segment lost 10 bases and the V segment lost 6 bases, leaving 14 bases of the junction unmatched. The CDR3 is 15 residues long. Germline V CDR1 and CDR2: LNHDA, SQIVND (reference sequence). The CDR3 protein is CASSPLRGGPREQFF. The CDR3 DNA is TGTGCCAGTAGCCCCCTACGGGGGGGGCCGAGAGAGCAGTTCTTC.

The V and J genes are TRBV2 and TRBJ1-4, with D unclear. V dropped 2 bases and J dropped 8 bases, with 15 bases sitting between them. The CDR3 consists of 15 residues. The germline gives CDR1 SNHLY, CDR2 FYNNEI. The CDR3 sequence: CASSELGQIGEKLFF. CDR3 nucleotide sequence: TGTGCCAGCAGTGAATTAGGGCAGATTGGGGAAAAACTGTTTTTT.

This clone is a singleton in its sample. The chain has TRBV21-1 and TRBJ1-5. TRBV21-1 is marked as a pseudogene. This CDR3 has 13 residues. CDR3 sequence (DNA): TGTGCCAGCAGCAAAAAAGGAGGGCCTCCCCAGCATTTT. Protein: CASSKKGGPPQHF.

The V and J genes are TRBV7-2 and TRBJ1-6; the D is unclear. V was trimmed by 6 bases and J by 10 bases, leaving 10 bases between them. The CDR3 is made up of 12 amino acids. Per the germline V gene, CDR1 is SGHTA and CDR2 is FQGNSA. CDR3 loop: CASSSRNSPLHF. CDR3 DNA: TGTGCCAGCAGTTCGAGGAACTCACCCCTCCACTTT.

J is TRBJ1-5 and V is TRBV2; D is perhaps TRBD1 (6 bases). Trimming shortened V by 6 bases and J by 0 bases, and 12 bases separated the two germline ends. This CDR3 comprises 15 residues. Germline CDR1 SNHLY, CDR2 FYNNEI. CDR3 in amino acids: CASRRTENSNQPQHF. CDR3 nucleotides: TGTGCCAGCAGGAGGACAGAGAATAGCAATCAGCCCCAGCATTTT.

V and J are TRBV27 and TRBJ1-5; TRBD1 is a possible D gene (6 bases). V was clipped by 5 bases and J by 2 bases, with 10 bases between them. The CDR3 is made up of 14 amino acids. Germline V lookup: CDR1 MNHEY, CDR2 SMNVEV (reference sequence). CDR3 region: CASSRQARNQPQHF. CDR3 DNA: TGTGCCAGCAGTCGACAGGCCCGCAATCAGCCCCAGCATTTT.

This clone appeared a few times. The chain uses TRBV10-1 and TRBJ2-7; D is unclear. Trimming took 3 bases from V and 1 from J, leaving 10 bases between them. The CDR3 extends over 14 amino acids. Germline V gene data show CDR1 as WNHNN and CDR2 as SYGVQD (reference sequence). The DNA for the CDR3 is TGCGCCAGCAGTGATGTTCCAGGTTCCTACGAGCAGTACTTC. Its translation is CASSDVPGSYEQYF.

The V gene is TRBV7-2, the J gene TRBJ1-1; D call uncertain. V was cut by 10 bases and J by 0 bases, with 12 bases left in between. The CDR3 runs 13 residues. The germline V gene has CDR1 SGHTA and CDR2 FQGNSA. The chain's CDR3 is CATHLGMNTEAFF. The DNA of the CDR3 is TGTGCCACCCATCTGGGGATGAACACTGAAGCTTTCTTT.

V gene TRBV4-2 combines with J gene TRBJ1-4; unclear D gene. Germline assignment: CDR1 LGHNA and CDR2 YNFKEQ. CDR3 size: 15 residues. Trimming cost V 0 bases and J 6 bases, with 11 bases left between them. CDR3 bases: TGTGCCAGCAGCCAAGAGAAGGCTAACTATGAAAAACTGTTTTTT. Translation: CASSQEKANYEKLFF.